This TCR beta chain was retrieved from a study of blood T cell repertoires in COVID-19. For the study at large: COVID-19 samples, acute and convalescent, were from the United States, Italy and Spain.

This clone was seen just once. Trimming removed 6 bases from V and 0 bases from J, with 11 bases in between. Germline lookup yields CDR1 MDHEN and CDR2 SYDVKM. The CDR3 has 14 residues. Original handling: From reference gene primer amplification, estimates of nucleated cell counts were derived. Some clones are missing from TCRdb's copy, which holds only in-frame ones; the method was immunoSEQ multiplex PCR. D and trimming were read from the DNA, whereas the V and J calls and clone size are those reported in that table. The repertoire holds some 190,000 clones, with 82% as singletons. The specimen was peripheral blood. The receptor was derived from a woman aged 60-75 years with COVID-19, enrolled during active disease. The genes are TRBV28 and TRBJ1-2; D possibly corresponds to TRBD1 (5 bases). The CDR3 sequence: CASSPTAANYGYTF. The CDR3 DNA reads TGTGCCAGCAGCCCGACAGCAGCTAACTATGGCTACACCTTC.